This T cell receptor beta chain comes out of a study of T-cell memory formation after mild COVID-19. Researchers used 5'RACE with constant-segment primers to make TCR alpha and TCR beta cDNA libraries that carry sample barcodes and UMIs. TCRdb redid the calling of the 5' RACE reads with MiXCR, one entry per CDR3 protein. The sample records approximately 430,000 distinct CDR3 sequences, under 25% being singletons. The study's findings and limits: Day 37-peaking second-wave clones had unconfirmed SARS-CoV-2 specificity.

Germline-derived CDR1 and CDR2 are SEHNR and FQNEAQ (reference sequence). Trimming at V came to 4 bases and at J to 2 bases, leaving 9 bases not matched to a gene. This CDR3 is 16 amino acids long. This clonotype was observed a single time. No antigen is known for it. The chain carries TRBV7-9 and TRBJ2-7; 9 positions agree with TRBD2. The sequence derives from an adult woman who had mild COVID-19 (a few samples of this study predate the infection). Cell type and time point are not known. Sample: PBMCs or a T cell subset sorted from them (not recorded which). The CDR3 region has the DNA TGTGCCAGCAGCTACCCCGCTAGCGGGAACCCCTACGAGCAGTACTTC. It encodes CASSYPASGNPYEQYF.